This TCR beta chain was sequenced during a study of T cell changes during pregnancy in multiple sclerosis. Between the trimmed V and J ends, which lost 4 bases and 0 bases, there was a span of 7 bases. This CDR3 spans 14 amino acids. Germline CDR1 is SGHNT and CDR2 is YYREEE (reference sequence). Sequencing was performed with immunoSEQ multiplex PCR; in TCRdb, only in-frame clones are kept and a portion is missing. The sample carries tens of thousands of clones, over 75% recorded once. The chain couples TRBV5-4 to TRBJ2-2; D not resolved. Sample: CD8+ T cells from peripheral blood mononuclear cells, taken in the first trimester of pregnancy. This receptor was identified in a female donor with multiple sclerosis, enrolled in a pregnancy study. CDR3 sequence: CASSLNTNTGELFF. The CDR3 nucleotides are TGTGCCAGCAGCCTTAACACGAACACCGGGGAGCTGTTTTTT.